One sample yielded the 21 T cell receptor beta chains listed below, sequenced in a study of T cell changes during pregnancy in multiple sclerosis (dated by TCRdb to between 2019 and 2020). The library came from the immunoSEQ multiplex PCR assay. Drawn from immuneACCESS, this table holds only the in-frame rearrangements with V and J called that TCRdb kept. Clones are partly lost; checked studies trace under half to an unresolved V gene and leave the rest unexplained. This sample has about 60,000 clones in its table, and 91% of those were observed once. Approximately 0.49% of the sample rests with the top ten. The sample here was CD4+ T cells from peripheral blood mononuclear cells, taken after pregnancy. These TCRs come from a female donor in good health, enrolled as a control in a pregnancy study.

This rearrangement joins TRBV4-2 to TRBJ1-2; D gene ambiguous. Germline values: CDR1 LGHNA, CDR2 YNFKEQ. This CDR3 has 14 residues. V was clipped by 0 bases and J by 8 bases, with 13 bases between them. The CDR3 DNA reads TGTGCCAGCAGCCAAGAGGTTGGCAGGCAGGGCTACACCTTC. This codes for CASSQEVGRQGYTF.

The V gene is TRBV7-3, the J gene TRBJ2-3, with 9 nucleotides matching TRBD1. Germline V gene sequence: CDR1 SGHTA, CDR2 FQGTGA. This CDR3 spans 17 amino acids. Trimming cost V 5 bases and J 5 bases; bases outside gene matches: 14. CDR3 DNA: TGTGCCAGCAGCCAAACCTACACCGGGACAGGGAAAGATACGCAGTATTTT. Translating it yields CASSQTYTGTGKDTQYF.

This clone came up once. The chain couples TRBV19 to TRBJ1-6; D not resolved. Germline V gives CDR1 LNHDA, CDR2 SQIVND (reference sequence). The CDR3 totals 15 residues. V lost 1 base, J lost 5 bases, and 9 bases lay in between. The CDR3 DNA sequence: TGTGCCAGTAGTATAGTGGCAGTGGATAATTCACCCCTCCACTTT. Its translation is CASSIVAVDNSPLHF.

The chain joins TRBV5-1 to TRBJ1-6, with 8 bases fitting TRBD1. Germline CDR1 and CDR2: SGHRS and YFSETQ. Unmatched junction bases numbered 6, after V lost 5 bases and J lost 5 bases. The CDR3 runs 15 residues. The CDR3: CASRNDRGDNSPLHF. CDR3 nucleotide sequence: TGCGCCAGCAGAAACGACAGGGGCGATAATTCACCCCTCCACTTT.

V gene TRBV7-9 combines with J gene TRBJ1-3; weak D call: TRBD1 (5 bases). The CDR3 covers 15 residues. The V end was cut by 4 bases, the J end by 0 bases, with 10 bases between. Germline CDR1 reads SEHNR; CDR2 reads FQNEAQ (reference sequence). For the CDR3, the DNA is TGTGCCAGCAGCTCACAGGCTGACTCTGGAAACACCATATATTTT. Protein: CASSSQADSGNTIYF. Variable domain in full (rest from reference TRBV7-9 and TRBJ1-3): DTGVSQNPRHKITKRGQNVTFRCDPISEHNRLYWYRQTLGQGPEFLTYFQNEAQLEKSRLLSDRFSAERPKGSFSTLEIQRTEQGDSAMYLCASSSQADSGNTIYFGEGSWLTVV.

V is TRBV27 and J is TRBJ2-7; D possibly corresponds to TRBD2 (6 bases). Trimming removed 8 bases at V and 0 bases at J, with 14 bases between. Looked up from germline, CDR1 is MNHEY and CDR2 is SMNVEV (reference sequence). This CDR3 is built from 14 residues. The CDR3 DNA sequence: TGTGCCAGCTGGGTCGGGGGTGGCTCCTACGAGCAGTACTTC. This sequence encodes CASWVGGGSYEQYF.

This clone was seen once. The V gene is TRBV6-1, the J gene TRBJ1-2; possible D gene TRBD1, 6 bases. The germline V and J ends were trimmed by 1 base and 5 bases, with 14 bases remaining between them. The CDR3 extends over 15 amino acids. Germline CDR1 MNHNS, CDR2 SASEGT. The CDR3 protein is CASSEVRTVLYGYTF. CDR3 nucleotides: TGTGCCAGCAGTGAAGTCCGGACAGTATTGTATGGCTACACCTTC.

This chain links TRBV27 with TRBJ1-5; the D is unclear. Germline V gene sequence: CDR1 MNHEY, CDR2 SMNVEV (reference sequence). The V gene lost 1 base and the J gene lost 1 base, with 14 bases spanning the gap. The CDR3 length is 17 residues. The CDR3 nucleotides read TGTGCCAGCAGTTTATACCCCGCGGAGACCAGCAATCAGCCCCAGCATTTT. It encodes CASSLYPAETSNQPQHF.

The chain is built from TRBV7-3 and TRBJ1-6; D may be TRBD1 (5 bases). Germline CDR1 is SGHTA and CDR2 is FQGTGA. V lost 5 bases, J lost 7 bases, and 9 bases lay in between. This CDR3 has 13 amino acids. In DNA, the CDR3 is TGTGCCAGCAGCGTAAGACAGAATTCACCCCTCCACTTT. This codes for CASSVRQNSPLHF.

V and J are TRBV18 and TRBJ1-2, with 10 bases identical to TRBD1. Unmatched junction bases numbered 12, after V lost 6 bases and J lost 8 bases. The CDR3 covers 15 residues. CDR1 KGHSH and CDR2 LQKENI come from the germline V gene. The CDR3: CASSQNDRGPKGYTF. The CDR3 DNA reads TGTGCCAGCTCCCAAAACGACAGGGGGCCGAAAGGCTACACCTTC.

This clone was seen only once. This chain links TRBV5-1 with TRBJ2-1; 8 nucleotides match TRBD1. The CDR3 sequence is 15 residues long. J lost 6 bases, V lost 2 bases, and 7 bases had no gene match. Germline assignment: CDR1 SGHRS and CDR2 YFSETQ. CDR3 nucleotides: TGCGCCAGCAGCTTATACCAGGGGGCAGGCAATGAGCAGTTCTTC. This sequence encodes CASSLYQGAGNEQFF.

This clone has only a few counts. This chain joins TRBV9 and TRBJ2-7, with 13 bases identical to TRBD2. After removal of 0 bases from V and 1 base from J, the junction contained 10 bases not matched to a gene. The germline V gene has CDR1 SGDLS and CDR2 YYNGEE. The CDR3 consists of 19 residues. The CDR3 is CASSVGAGTSGAFSYEQYF. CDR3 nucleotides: TGTGCCAGCAGCGTAGGGGCCGGGACTAGCGGGGCCTTTTCCTACGAGCAGTACTTC. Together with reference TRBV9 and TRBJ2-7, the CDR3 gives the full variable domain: DSGVTQTPKHLITATGQRVTLRCSPRSGDLSVYWYQQSLDQGLQFLIQYYNGEERAKGNILERFSAQQFPDLHSELNLSSLELGDSALYFCASSVGAGTSGAFSYEQYFGPGTRLTVT.

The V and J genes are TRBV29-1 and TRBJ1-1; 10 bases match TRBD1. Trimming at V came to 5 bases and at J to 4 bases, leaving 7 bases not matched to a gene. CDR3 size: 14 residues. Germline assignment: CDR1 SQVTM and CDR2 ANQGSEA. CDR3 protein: CSVTSRDRGTEAFF. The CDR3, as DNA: TGCAGCGTTACCTCGAGGGACAGGGGCACTGAAGCTTTCTTT.

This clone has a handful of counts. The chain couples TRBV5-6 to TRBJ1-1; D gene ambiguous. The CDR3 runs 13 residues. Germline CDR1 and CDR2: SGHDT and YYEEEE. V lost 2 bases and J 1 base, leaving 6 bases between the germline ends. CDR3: CASSLNRNTEAFF. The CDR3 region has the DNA TGTGCCAGCAGCTTAAACAGGAACACTGAAGCTTTCTTT. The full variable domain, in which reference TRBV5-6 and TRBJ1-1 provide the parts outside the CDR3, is DAGVTQSPTHLIKTRGQQVTLRCSPKSGHDTVSWYQQALGQGPQFIFQYYEEEERQRGNFPDRFSGHQFPNYSSELNVNALLLGDSALYLCASSLNRNTEAFFGQGTRLTVV.

The CDR3, as DNA: TGTGCCAGCAGCTTCACGGGCACTGAAGCTTTCTTT. This sequence encodes CASSFTGTEAFF. The J gene is TRBJ1-1, the V gene TRBV11-3; D not certain. Trimming stripped 3 bases from V and 4 bases from J, with 6 bases between. The V gene's germline CDR1 is SGHNT and CDR2 YENEEA. CDR3 length: 12 residues.

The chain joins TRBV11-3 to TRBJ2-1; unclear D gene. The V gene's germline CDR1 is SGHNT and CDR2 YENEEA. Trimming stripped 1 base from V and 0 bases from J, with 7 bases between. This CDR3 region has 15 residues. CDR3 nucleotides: TGTGCCAGCAGCTTAGGGCTCTCCTCCTACAATGAGCAGTTCTTC. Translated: CASSLGLSSYNEQFF. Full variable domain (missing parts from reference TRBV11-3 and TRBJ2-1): EAGVVQSPRYKIIEKKQPVAFWCNPISGHNTLYWYLQNLGQGPELLIRYENEEAVDDSQLPKDRFSAERLKGVDSTLKIQPAELGDSAVYLCASSLGLSSYNEQFFGPGTRLTVL.

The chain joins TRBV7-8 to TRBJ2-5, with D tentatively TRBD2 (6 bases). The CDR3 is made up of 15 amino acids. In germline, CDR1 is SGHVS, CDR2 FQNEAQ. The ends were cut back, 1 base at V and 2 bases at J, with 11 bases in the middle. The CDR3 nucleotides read TGTGCCAGCAGCTTAGGGGGGGTAGTTCAAGAGACCCAGTACTTC. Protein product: CASSLGGVVQETQYF.

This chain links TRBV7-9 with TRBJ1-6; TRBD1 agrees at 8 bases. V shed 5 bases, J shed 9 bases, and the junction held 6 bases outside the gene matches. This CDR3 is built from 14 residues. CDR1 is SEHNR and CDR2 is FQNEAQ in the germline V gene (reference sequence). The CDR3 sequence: CASSQQGGSSPLHF. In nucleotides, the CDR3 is TGTGCCAGCAGCCAACAGGGGGGTAGTTCACCCCTCCACTTT.

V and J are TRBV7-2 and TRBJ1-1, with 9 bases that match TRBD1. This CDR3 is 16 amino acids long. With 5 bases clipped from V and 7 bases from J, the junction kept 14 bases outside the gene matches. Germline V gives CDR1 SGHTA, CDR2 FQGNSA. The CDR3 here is CASSRDRDSLRIEAFF. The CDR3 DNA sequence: TGTGCCAGCAGCCGGGACAGGGACTCCCTCCGGATTGAAGCTTTCTTT.

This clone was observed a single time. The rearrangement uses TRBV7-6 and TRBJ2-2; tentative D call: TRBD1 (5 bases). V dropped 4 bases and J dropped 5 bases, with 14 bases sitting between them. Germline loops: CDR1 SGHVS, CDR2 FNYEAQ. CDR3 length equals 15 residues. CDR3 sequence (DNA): TGTGCCAGCAGCTCCAGGGTAATTGTTACCGGGGAGCTGTTTTTT. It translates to CASSSRVIVTGELFF. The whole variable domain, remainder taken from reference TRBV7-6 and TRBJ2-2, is GAGVSQSPRYKVTKRGQDVALRCDPISGHVSLYWYRQALGQGPEFLTYFNYEAQQDKSGLPNDRFSAERPEGSISTLTIQRTEQRDSAMYRCASSSRVIVTGELFFGEGSRLTVL.

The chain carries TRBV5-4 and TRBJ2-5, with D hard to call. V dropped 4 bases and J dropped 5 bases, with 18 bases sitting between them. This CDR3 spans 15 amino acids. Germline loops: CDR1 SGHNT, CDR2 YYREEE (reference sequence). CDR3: CASSPASVVGETQYF. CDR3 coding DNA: TGTGCCAGCAGCCCCGCAAGCGTCGTCGGGGAGACCCAGTACTTC.